This T cell receptor beta chain came from a study of CD8+CD57+ T cells in acquired aplastic anemia. Looking at the study overall: When averaged, DNA from sorted CD4+ and CD8+ cells came to 3.2 ug. Healthy donors averaged around 11 million reads for CD4+ cells. Study-level results: Patients and controls shared 25 to 30 CD8+ CDR3 sequences, which appeared highly expressed in patients and within their immunodominant clones. Patients and healthy controls showed no significant CD8+ Simpson's diversity difference.

Researchers used genomic DNA as the template to profile TCR beta VDJ and CDR3. TCRdb processed the reads anew with MiXCR; each CDR3 protein has one entry. The table shows hundreds of thousands of distinct CDR3 sequences, with around 68% occurring only once. This clonotype was observed a single time. Its antigen is undetermined. The missing conserved phenylalanine or tryptophan at the end of this CDR3 makes a read error likely. The limits of the CDR3 on the DNA are not certain, so only TCRdb's listed CDR3 is given. The sequence came from a human donor in good health, serving as a control. Sequencing was done on a sample of sorted CD4+, CD8+, or CD8+CD57+ T cells (not recorded which) from PBMCs.

This CDR3 reads CASSWAHG. The J gene is TRBJ2-5, the V gene TRBV19; the table's D call, TRBD2, was not checked against the DNA. Counting both end residues, the CDR3 totals 8 amino acids. The V gene's germline CDR1 is LNHDA and CDR2 SQIVND (reference sequence).